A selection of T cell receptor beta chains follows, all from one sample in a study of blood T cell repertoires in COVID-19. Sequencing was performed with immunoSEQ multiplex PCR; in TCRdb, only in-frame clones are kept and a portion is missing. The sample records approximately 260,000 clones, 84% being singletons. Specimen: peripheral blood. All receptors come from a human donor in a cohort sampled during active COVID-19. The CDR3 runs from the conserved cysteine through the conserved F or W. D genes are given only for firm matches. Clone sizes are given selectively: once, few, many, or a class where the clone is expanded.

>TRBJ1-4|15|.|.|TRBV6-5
TGTGCCAGCAGACCCAGCCAGGGGATAAAGGAAAAACTGTTTTTT
CASRPSQGIKEKLFF
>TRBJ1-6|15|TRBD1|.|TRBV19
TGTGCCAGTAGGGGAGACAGGGGCCATAATTCACCCCTCCACTTT
CASRGDRGHNSPLHF
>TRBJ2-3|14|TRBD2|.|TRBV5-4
TGTGCCAGCAGCTTCGAACAGCGGGAGTACGCGCAGTATTTT
CASSFEQREYAQYF
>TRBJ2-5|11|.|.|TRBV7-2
TGTGCCAGCACCCCGGGGGAGACCCAGTACTTC
CASTPGETQYF
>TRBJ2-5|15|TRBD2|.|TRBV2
TGTGCCAGCAGTGAACTAGCGGCTCACCAAGAGACCCAGTACTTC
CASSELAAHQETQYF
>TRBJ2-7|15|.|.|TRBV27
TGTGCCAGCAGTTCACCCTATAGCGGCTCCTACGAGCAGTACTTC
CASSSPYSGSYEQYF
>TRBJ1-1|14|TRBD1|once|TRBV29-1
TGCAGCTCCCGCGAGGGGGCTCGTTACACTGAAGCTTTCTTT
CSSREGARYTEAFF
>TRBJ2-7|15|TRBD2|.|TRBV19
TGTGCCAGTACCGCCCCGGGACTAGCGGGAGATCGGCAGTACTTC
CASTAPGLAGDRQYF
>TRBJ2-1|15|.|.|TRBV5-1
TGCGCCAGCAGCTTGGGGACAGTGGTGGGGAATGAGCAGTTCTTC
CASSLGTVVGNEQFF
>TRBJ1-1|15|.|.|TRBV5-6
TGTGCCAGCAGCCAGCCGGGTTCCGCAAAGACTGAAGCTTTCTTT
CASSQPGSAKTEAFF
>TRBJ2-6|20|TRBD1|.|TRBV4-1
TGCGCCAGCAGCCAAGATTATAATGGACAGGCCGTCTCTGGGGCCAACGTCCTGACTTTC
CASSQDYNGQAVSGANVLTF
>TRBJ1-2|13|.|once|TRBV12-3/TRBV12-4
TGTGCCAGCAGTTTAAGGGCCAACCTAGCCTACACCTTC
CASSLRANLAYTF
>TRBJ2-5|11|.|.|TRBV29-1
TGCAGCGTTGCGCGAGGGGAGACCCAGTACTTC
CSVARGETQYF
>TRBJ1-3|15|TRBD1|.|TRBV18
TGTGCCAGCTCACCAGGGGACAGGGCTCGAAACACCATATATTTT
CASSPGDRARNTIYF
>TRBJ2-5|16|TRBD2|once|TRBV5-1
TGCGCCAGCAGCTTGAGCCCAGCGGGAGCTCAAGAGACCCAGTACTTC
CASSLSPAGAQETQYF
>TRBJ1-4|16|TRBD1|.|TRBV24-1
TGTGCCACCAGTGATGGAGTGGACAGGGGTAATGAAAAACTGTTTTTT
CATSDGVDRGNEKLFF
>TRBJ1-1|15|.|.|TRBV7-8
TGTGCCAGCAGCTTAAAGAGGGGGATGAACACTGAAGCTTTCTTT
CASSLKRGMNTEAFF